The T cell receptor (beta chain) under discussion was sequenced for a study of radiotherapy plus CTLA-4 blockade in lung cancer. This CDR3 has 14 amino acids. Germline V gene data show CDR1 as MNHEY and CDR2 as SVGAGI. The ends were cut back, 6 bases at V and 0 bases at J, with 11 bases in the middle. About this clone: Its cognate antigen is unknown.

Findings of the study overall: Reported findings show early blood T cell clone dynamics, with interferon-beta, best predicted response.

The table came from immunoSEQ multiplex PCR; TCRdb's copy has only in-frame clones and leaves some out. The profile covers roughly 110,000 clones, with under 90% appearing a single time and under 3% taken by the ten largest. V usage is TRBV6-5 and J usage is TRBJ1-1; D may be TRBD1 (6 bases). The receptor comes from a human donor with non-small cell lung cancer that progressed on radiotherapy plus ipilimumab. Some clones in this sample may be carry-over from other donors' samples. The material was peripheral blood, obtained from a patient treated with radiotherapy plus ipilimumab. CDR3 region: CASRTGRLNTEAFF. In DNA form, the CDR3 reads TGTGCCAGCAGGACAGGCCGGTTGAACACTGAAGCTTTCTTT.